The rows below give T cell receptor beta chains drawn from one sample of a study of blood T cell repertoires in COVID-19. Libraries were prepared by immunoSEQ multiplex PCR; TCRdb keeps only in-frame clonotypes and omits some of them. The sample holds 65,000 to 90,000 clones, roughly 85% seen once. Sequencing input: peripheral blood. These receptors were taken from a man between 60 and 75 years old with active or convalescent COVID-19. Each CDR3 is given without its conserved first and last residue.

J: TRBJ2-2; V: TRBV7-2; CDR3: ASLAGTGITGELF
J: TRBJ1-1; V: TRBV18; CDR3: ASSPANTEAF
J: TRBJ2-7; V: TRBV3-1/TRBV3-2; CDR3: ASSQSRTGNYEQY
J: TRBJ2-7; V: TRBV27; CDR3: ASSSSRTASSYEQY
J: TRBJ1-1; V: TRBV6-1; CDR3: ASSDWSTAKRGTEAF
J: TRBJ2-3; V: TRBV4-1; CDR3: ASSPRGSGGATDTQY
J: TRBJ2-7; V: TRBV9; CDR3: ASSVGASDYEQY
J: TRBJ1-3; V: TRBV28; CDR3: ASRDWSSGNTIY
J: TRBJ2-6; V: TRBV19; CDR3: ASSIEGTSSGANVLT
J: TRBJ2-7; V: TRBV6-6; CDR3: ASSYLGHEQY
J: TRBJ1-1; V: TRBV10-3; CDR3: AISERGSGGHTEAF
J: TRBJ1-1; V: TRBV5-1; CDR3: ASSLGSLLDEAF
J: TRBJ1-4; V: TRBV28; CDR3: ASIPGQGVEKLF
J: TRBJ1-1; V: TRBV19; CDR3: ASSIEGGAEAF
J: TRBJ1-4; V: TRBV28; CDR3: ASSLQGWNEKLF
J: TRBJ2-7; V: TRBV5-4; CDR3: ASSSDPSEQY
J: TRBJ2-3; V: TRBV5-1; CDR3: ASTGEADITDTQY
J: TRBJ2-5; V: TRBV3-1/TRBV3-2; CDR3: ASSRSGAGETQY
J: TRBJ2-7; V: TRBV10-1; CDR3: ASSENLAYEQY
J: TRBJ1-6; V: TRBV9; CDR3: ASGPLICNISYNSPLH
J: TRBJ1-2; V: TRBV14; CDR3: ASSHAKTLRGPGDYGYT
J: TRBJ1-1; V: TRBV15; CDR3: ATSLKTGNTEAF
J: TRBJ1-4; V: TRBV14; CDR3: ASSHSTNEKLF
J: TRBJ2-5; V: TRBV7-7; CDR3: ASSLEQGMKTQY
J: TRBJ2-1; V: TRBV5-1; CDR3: ASSRRSGTGESNEQF
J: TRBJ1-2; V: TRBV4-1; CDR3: ASSQDAATYGYT
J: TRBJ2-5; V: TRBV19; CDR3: ASSSGLAAYQETQY
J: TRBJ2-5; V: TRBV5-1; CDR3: ASSLGTGISGETQY
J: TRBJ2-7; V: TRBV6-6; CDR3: ASSSQGPSWEEQY
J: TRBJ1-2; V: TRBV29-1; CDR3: SVVRQNYGYT
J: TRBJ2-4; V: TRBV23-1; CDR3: ASSQDRGAKNIQY
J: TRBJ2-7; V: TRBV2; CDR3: ASSEPGALLYEQY
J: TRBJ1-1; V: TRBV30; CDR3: AWSVQGDTEAF
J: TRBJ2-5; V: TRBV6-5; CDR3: ASSYGREETQY
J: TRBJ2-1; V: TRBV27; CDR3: ASSSPLGQGKLF
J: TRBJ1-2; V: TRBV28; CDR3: ASTSGTGGHYGYT
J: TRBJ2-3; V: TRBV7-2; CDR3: ASSLAPGGDTQY
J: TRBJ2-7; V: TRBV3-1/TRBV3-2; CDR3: ASSQDGQGWYEQY
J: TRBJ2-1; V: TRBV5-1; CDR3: ASSLGQGSYNEQF
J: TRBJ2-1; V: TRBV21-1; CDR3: ASSKHDRGRYNEQF
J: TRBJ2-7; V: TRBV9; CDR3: ASSVGVGGGPYEQY
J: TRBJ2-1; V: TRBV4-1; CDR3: ASSPMGLAGGGYNEQF
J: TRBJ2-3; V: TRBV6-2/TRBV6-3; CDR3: ASSYGPTSSSTDTQY
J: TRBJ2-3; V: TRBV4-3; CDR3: ATGGIRATDTQY
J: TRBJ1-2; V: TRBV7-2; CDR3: ASSQERADGYT
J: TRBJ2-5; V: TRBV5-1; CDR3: ASRPGLQETQY
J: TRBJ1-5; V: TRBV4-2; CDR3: ASSQVGEGANQPQH
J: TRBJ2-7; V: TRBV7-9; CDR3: ASSRGSAEQY
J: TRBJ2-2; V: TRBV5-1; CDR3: ASSLGYIGTGYTGELF
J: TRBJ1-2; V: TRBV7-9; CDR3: ASSPQQVHYGYT
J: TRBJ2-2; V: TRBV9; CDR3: ASSVAGGIGELF
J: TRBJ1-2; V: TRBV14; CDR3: ASSRRTGGLYGYT
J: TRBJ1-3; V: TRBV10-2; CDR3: ASSAQGISTIY
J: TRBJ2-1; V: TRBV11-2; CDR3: ASSSLAGPFNEQF